The rows below give T cell receptor beta chains drawn from one sample of a study of OX40 agonist ivuxolimab in advanced cancers. Profiled with immunoSEQ multiplex PCR; TCRdb holds only in-frame clones, not every one. The data hold about 67,000 clones, with more than 65% observed a single time. The sequencing used CD4+ or CD8+ T cells sorted from blood, collected in a trial of the OX40 agonist ivuxolimab. Receptors originate from an adult with an advanced solid tumor such as melanoma, head and neck, liver or kidney cancer. Each CDR3 is given with its conserved first and last residue. Fields, in order: J gene, V gene, D gene, clone size, CDR3 protein, CDR3 DNA. D genes are given only for firm matches. Clone size is given for some rows only: seen once, a few or many times, or a class if the clone is expanded.

TRBJ1-1	TRBV7-9	NA	NA	CASRGIGMNTEAFF	TGTGCCAGCAGAGGTATCGGGATGAACACTGAAGCTTTCTTT
TRBJ2-2	TRBV2	TRBD1	NA	CASSAGTGGFPGELFF	TGTGCCAGCAGTGCCGGGACAGGGGGCTTCCCCGGGGAGCTGTTTTTT
TRBJ1-2	TRBV19	TRBD1	NA	CASSTVTGATGYTF	TGTGCCAGTAGTACCGTGACAGGGGCGACCGGCTACACCTTC
TRBJ1-6	TRBV6-5	NA	few	CASRPPGQTVSLHF	TGTGCCAGCAGACCCCCGGGACAAACTGTGTCCCTCCACTTT
TRBJ2-5	TRBV7-9	NA	NA	CASSFLLGSRAETQYF	TGTGCCAGCAGCTTTCTGCTGGGGTCCAGGGCAGAGACCCAGTACTTC
TRBJ1-4	TRBV5-1	TRBD1	NA	CASSLYAGGTTNEKLFF	TGCGCCAGCAGCTTGTATGCAGGGGGAACAACTAATGAAAAACTGTTTTTT
TRBJ2-2	TRBV19	TRBD2	NA	CASSPTQAGGLFGELFF	TGTGCCAGTAGTCCAACTCAAGCGGGGGGGCTGTTCGGGGAGCTGTTTTTT
TRBJ2-7	TRBV19	NA	NA	CASNPCWGSYEQYF	TGTGCCAGTAACCCCTGCTGGGGGTCCTACGAGCAGTACTTC
TRBJ1-2	TRBV6-1	NA	NA	CASSEDREYGYTF	TGTGCCAGCAGTGAGGACAGAGAGTATGGCTACACCTTC
TRBJ2-5	TRBV7-6	NA	NA	CASSPRLRDTRSETQYF	TGTGCCAGCAGCCCGAGACTCCGGGACACCCGAAGTGAGACCCAGTACTTC
TRBJ1-2	TRBV6-5	NA	NA	CASQDRRIHGYTF	TGTGCCAGCCAAGACAGAAGGATTCATGGCTACACCTTC
TRBJ1-2	TRBV4-2	TRBD1	NA	CASSQVGATGEKGGYTF	TGTGCCAGCAGCCAAGTAGGTGCGACAGGGGAGAAGGGTGGCTACACCTTC
TRBJ1-1	TRBV19	TRBD1	NA	CASSHRDRGAEAFF	TGTGCCAGTAGTCACCGGGACAGGGGTGCTGAAGCTTTCTTT
TRBJ1-2	TRBV14	NA	NA	CASSRGHNYGYTF	TGTGCCAGCAGCCGAGGACACAACTATGGCTACACCTTC
TRBJ1-1	TRBV7-9	NA	NA	CASSPRTSNTEAFF	TGTGCCAGCAGCCCCCGGACCTCTAACACTGAAGCTTTCTTT
TRBJ1-5	TRBV9	NA	NA	CASSVDGEQPQHF	TGTGCCAGCAGCGTAGACGGAGAACAGCCCCAGCATTTT
TRBJ1-1	TRBV19	NA	NA	CATGEAFF	TGTGCCACAGGAGAAGCTTTCTTT
TRBJ2-5	TRBV18	TRBD1	NA	CASSPGTGEQETQYF	TGTGCCAGCTCACCGGGGACAGGAGAACAAGAGACCCAGTACTTC
TRBJ1-1	TRBV5-4	TRBD1	NA	CASSSPTGGHTEAFF	TGTGCCAGCAGCTCACCGACAGGGGGCCACACTGAAGCTTTCTTT
TRBJ1-2	TRBV7-2	NA	NA	CASSPARRGYTF	TGTGCCAGCAGCCCCGCCCGCCGTGGCTACACCTTC
TRBJ1-5	TRBV4-2	NA	NA	CASSQHVDQPQHF	TGTGCCAGCAGCCAACACGTAGATCAGCCCCAGCATTTT